Listed below are T cell receptor beta chains from one sample, sequenced in a study of identical twins. TCRdb re-called the 5' RACE reads through MiXCR, storing one row per CDR3 protein. The sample has about 520,000 distinct CDR3 sequences, approximately 22% seen once. This sample was also put to use in a study of T cells expressing NK-cell markers.

The specimen sequenced was CD4+ T cells sorted from blood. Receptor source: a woman under 30 in good health. CDR3s include the opening cysteine and the closing phenylalanine or tryptophan. The order of the fields is clone size, D gene, V gene, J gene, CDR3 DNA, CDR3 protein. D genes are given only for firm matches. Clone size, where shown, is once, few, many, or a class for clones that have expanded.

few	-	TRBV20-1	TRBJ2-7	TGCAGTGCCAGGGCCGGGGAAGCTCGCTCCTACGAGCAGTACTTC	CSARAGEARSYEQYF
-	TRBD1	TRBV5-6	TRBJ1-2	TGTGCCAGCAGCACCGGGACAGCCGATGGCTACACCTTC	CASSTGTADGYTF
-	-	TRBV4-3	TRBJ2-7	TGCGCCAGCAGCCAAGACAGGGACGGCGAGCAGTACTTC	CASSQDRDGEQYF
-	-	TRBV15	TRBJ1-1	TGTGCCACCAGCAGAGCCTCTCTTCCAGGGAGGACTGAAGCTTTCTTT	CATSRASLPGRTEAFF
-	TRBD1	TRBV9	TRBJ2-1	TGTGCCAGCAGCGCCCGGGACAGGGTATACAATGAGCAGTTCTTC	CASSARDRVYNEQFF
many	-	TRBV20-1	TRBJ1-1	TGCAGTGCTATGGGGAACACTGAAGCTTTCTTT	CSAMGNTEAFF
few	TRBD1	TRBV4-3	TRBJ2-3	TGCGCCAGCAGCCAGTACAACAGGGGGGCCACAGATACGCAGTATTTT	CASSQYNRGATDTQYF
few	-	TRBV7-3	TRBJ2-1	TGTGCCAGCAGCTCACCCGACAGGGAGGATGAGCAGTTCTTC	CASSSPDREDEQFF
-	TRBD2	TRBV18	TRBJ2-7	TGTGCCAGCTCACCGAGCGGGAGTAACGACGAGCAGTACTTC	CASSPSGSNDEQYF
-	-	TRBV12-3/TRBV12-4	TRBJ1-1	TGTGCCAGCAGTTTTACGCGAGGGACTGAAGCTTTCTTT	CASSFTRGTEAFF
-	TRBD2	TRBV6-2/TRBV6-3	TRBJ2-1	TGTGCCAGCAGTTACGTCCTAGCGGGAGGATGGGACAATGAGCAGTTCTTC	CASSYVLAGGWDNEQFF
many	-	TRBV6-2/TRBV6-3	TRBJ1-5	TGTGCCAGCAGTTACGAGGGAAGCGGCAATCAGCCCCAGCATTTT	CASSYEGSGNQPQHF
-	TRBD1	TRBV6-1	TRBJ2-7	TGTGCCAGCAGCAGGACGACAGGGATCTACGAGCAGTACTTC	CASSRTTGIYEQYF
few	-	TRBV7-3	TRBJ1-2	TGTGCCAGCAGCTTTTCCCTCCTAATACGGGGCCGCTATGGCTACACCTTC	CASSFSLLIRGRYGYTF
few	-	TRBV6-5	TRBJ1-1	TGTGCCAGCAGTTACTCGACTAAGGGGAACACTGAAGCTTTCTTT	CASSYSTKGNTEAFF
few	-	TRBV9	TRBJ1-6	TGTGCCAGCAGGGACGTTGGGGTAAATTCACCCCTCCACTTT	CASRDVGVNSPLHF
-	-	TRBV9	TRBJ1-2	TGTGCCAGCAGCGTAGACAACTATGGCTACACCTTC	CASSVDNYGYTF
many	TRBD1	TRBV2	TRBJ1-5	TGTGCCAGCAGTCGGACAGGCGATAATCAGCCCCAGCATTTT	CASSRTGDNQPQHF
-	TRBD2	TRBV5-6	TRBJ2-7	TGTGCCAGCAAAAAAAGCGGGATCACCTACGAGCAGTACTTC	CASKKSGITYEQYF
-	-	TRBV5-4	TRBJ1-4	TGTGCCAGCAGCTTCTGGGGGTATGAAAAACTGTTTTTT	CASSFWGYEKLFF
-	TRBD1	TRBV5-1	TRBJ2-2	TGCGCCAGCAGCTTGGACCCTCCCGGACAGGGGAACACCGGGGAGCTGTTTTTT	CASSLDPPGQGNTGELFF
-	TRBD1	TRBV12-3/TRBV12-4	TRBJ2-5	TGTGCCAGCAGTTTCGGGGACAGACAAGAGACCCAGTACTTC	CASSFGDRQETQYF
-	-	TRBV7-9	TRBJ1-6	TGTGCCAGCAGCTTGGATAGCTCCTATAATTCACCCCTCCACTTT	CASSLDSSYNSPLHF
many	-	TRBV27	TRBJ2-6	TGTGCCAGCAGACAAACTGGGGCCAACGTCCTGACTTTC	CASRQTGANVLTF
-	TRBD2	TRBV12-3/TRBV12-4	TRBJ2-2	TGTGCCAGCAGTTCACCCAGGACTAGCGGGACCGGGGAGCTGTTTTTT	CASSSPRTSGTGELFF
-	-	TRBV6-5	TRBJ1-2	TGTGCCAGCAGCCGACAGCAGGGCGGCTACACCTTC	CASSRQQGGYTF
many	-	TRBV7-2	TRBJ2-5	TGTGCCAGCAGCTTAGAAACGGGGGAAGAGACCCAGTACTTC	CASSLETGEETQYF
-	TRBD1	TRBV7-9	TRBJ1-2	TGTGCCAGCAGCTTAGGTGGACAGGGAGGAGGCTACACCTTC	CASSLGGQGGGYTF
few	-	TRBV7-9	TRBJ2-4	TGTGCCAGCAGCTTAGTTGATTTTGGGCGCGGCAAAAACATTCAGTACTTC	CASSLVDFGRGKNIQYF
-	-	TRBV4-1	TRBJ2-1	TGCGCCAGCAGCCAAGAACGGTACTACAATGAGCAGTTCTTC	CASSQERYYNEQFF
few	-	TRBV18	TRBJ2-2	TGTGCCAGCTCACCAACCGACACCGGGGAGCTGTTTTTT	CASSPTDTGELFF
few	-	TRBV6-1	TRBJ2-1	TGTGCCAGCAGGACTATAACAGGGAATGAGCAGTTCTTC	CASRTITGNEQFF
-	-	TRBV5-6	TRBJ2-1	TGTGTCAGCAGCCCGAGGCGCGGGACTCACTACAATGAGCAGTTCTTC	CVSSPRRGTHYNEQFF
-	TRBD2	TRBV20-1	TRBJ2-2	TGCAGTGCTAGTAGGGTCGCGGGGGGCGGCACCGGGGAGCTGTTTTTT	CSASRVAGGGTGELFF
-	-	TRBV3-1	TRBJ2-1	TGTGCCAGCAGCCAAGATCTTCCCAGCGGCGATGAGCAGTTCTTC	CASSQDLPSGDEQFF
few	-	TRBV5-1	TRBJ2-7	TGCGCCAGCAGCCTCGGACAGCTAGTCTACGAGCAGTACTTC	CASSLGQLVYEQYF
few	TRBD1	TRBV29-1	TRBJ1-2	TGCAGCGTAATGGGGGGACAGACTAACTATGGCTACACCTTC	CSVMGGQTNYGYTF
few	TRBD2	TRBV24-1	TRBJ2-5	TGTGCCACCAGTGATTCGGGAGCGGGGGGGCGAGAGACCCAGTACTTC	CATSDSGAGGRETQYF
-	TRBD1	TRBV20-1	TRBJ1-1	TGCAGTGCTGCAGGGGGGCCGAACACTGAAGCTTTCTTT	CSAAGGPNTEAFF
few	TRBD2	TRBV20-1	TRBJ2-4	TGCAGTGCTAGAGGCACGGGGGGGGACATTCAGTACTTC	CSARGTGGDIQYF
-	-	TRBV18	TRBJ1-2	TGTGCCAGCTCCGCGGGAACCTCTGAGGGCTACACCTTC	CASSAGTSEGYTF
-	-	TRBV25-1	TRBJ2-7	TGTGCCAGCAGAGGGACCAACGGGGAGCAGTACTTC	CASRGTNGEQYF
few	-	TRBV20-1	TRBJ2-7	TGCAGTGCTAGCCCCAGCAGGGCCTACGAGCAGTACTTC	CSASPSRAYEQYF
-	TRBD1	TRBV7-2	TRBJ2-1	TGTGCCAGCAGCTCGGACAGGGGGCGCATGGAGCAGTTCTTC	CASSSDRGRMEQFF
few	-	TRBV29-1	TRBJ1-3	TGCAGCGTTCTTTTCCCTGGGGCCTCTGGAAACACCATATATTTT	CSVLFPGASGNTIYF
few	-	TRBV12-3/TRBV12-4	TRBJ1-1	TGTGCCAGCAGTTCATTTCTAATAGTAACGATGGGGGACACTGAAGCTTTCTTT	CASSSFLIVTMGDTEAFF
-	-	TRBV15	TRBJ2-7	TGTGCCACCAGCAGACCGGGCGTGTCGGGCTACGAGCAGTACTTC	CATSRPGVSGYEQYF
-	TRBD1	TRBV28	TRBJ1-1	TGTGCCAGCAGTTTCCGGGACAGGTTCCAAGCTTTCTTT	CASSFRDRFQAFF
few	-	TRBV12-3/TRBV12-4	TRBJ2-1	TGTGCCAGCAGTTTAGTACGGGATGAGCAGTTCTTC	CASSLVRDEQFF
-	-	TRBV3-1	TRBJ2-1	TGTGCCAGCAGCCAAGTTTCCGGTGGTGAGCAGTTCTTC	CASSQVSGGEQFF
many	-	TRBV20-1	TRBJ1-1	TGCAGTGCTAGAGATCCAAAACCCGGGGAGACTGAAGCTTTCTTT	CSARDPKPGETEAFF
few	-	TRBV20-1	TRBJ2-1	TGCAGTGCTGATCCGCGGGGTCCGGTCAATGAGCAGTTCTTC	CSADPRGPVNEQFF
-	-	TRBV12-3/TRBV12-4	TRBJ1-3	TGTGCCAGCAGTTTTTCAGGTTACACCATATATTTT	CASSFSGYTIYF
few	-	TRBV7-8	TRBJ2-1	TGTGCCAGCAGCGGTCGGAGGGGGGGCTACAATGAGCAGTTCTTC	CASSGRRGGYNEQFF